The 27 T cell receptor beta chains presented below share a single source sample, sequenced in a study of identical twins (dated by TCRdb to the mid-2010s). The protocol used for the library was 5' RACE. The instrument was an Illumina HiSeq 2000. In-frame beta chains were kept once TCRdb had trimmed the public reads at Q25 with fastp and called clones with MiXCR. When rows share a CDR3 protein, they turn into one entry using the most common DNA and genes. For this sample there are about 150,000 distinct CDR3 sequences; roughly 3.5% appear just once. The biggest ten clones account for more than 6.5% of the sample. The specimen was memory T cells sorted from blood. Interpreted using the paper, the cell subset or site label stands for: CD45RO+ enriched T cells. The receptors derive from a man aged 18-30 years in good health.

This clonotype was seen many times. The rearrangement uses TRBV29-1 and TRBJ2-1, with D perhaps TRBD1 (6 bases). The CDR3 totals 14 residues. With 7 bases removed from V and 7 bases from J, the gap between germline ends came to 20 bases. The germline CDR1 and CDR2 sequences are SQVTM and ANQGSEA. Here the CDR3 DNA reads TGCAGCGGTGCGAGGGGGAACCAAGGGAATGAGCAGTTCTTC. The encoded protein is CSGARGNQGNEQFF.

This clonotype was counted at least ten times. The V call is TRBV30, the J call TRBJ1-1; the D gene is possibly TRBD1 (5 bases). Germline V gene lookup returns CDR1 GTSNPN and CDR2 SVGIG (reference sequence). V lost 4 bases to trimming and J lost 9 bases, with 15 bases between them. The CDR3 covers 12 residues. The CDR3 bases are TGTGCCTGGATGAGGAGGGGCCTTAAAGCTTTCTTT. Its protein product is CAWMRRGLKAFF.

This clonotype was detected many times. The chain links TRBV5-1 to TRBJ2-3; 8 positions match TRBD2. The CDR3 consists of 14 residues. Looked up from germline, CDR1 is SGHRS and CDR2 is YFSETQ. J was trimmed by 1 base and V by 5 bases; bases with no gene match: 3. The CDR3 nucleotides read TGCGCCAGCAGTAGCGGGACGCGCACAGATACGCAGTATTTT. It translates to CASSSGTRTDTQYF. Filled out from reference TRBV5-1 and TRBJ2-3, the complete variable domain reads KAGVTQTPRYLIKTRGQQVTLSCSPISGHRSVSWYQQTPGQGLQFLFEYFSETQRNKGNFPGRFSGRQFSNSRSEMNVSTLELGDSALYLCASSSGTRTDTQYFGPGTRLTVL.

There are many counts of this clonotype. The chain joins TRBV6-5 to TRBJ2-7; D is unclear. The CDR3 totals 14 residues. CDR1 is MNHEY and CDR2 is SVGAGI in the germline V gene. Trimming stripped 0 bases from V and 2 bases from J, with 8 bases between. CDR3 sequence reads: CASSYSLGAYEQYF. The CDR3 nucleotides are TGTGCCAGCAGTTACTCACTCGGCGCCTACGAGCAGTACTTC.

The chain employs TRBV7-9 and TRBJ2-3, with 10 bases matching TRBD1. Trimming cost V 5 bases and J 9 bases; bases outside gene matches: 14. Germline CDR1 SEHNR, CDR2 FQNEAQ (reference sequence). CDR3 length equals 16 residues. The CDR3 reads CASSGLRGQGTTTQYF. The CDR3, as DNA: TGTGCCAGCAGCGGCTTGAGGGGACAGGGGACTACGACGCAGTATTTT.

In this sample, this clonotype turned up many times. The junction shows a germline mismatch at one end, possibly a read error. The chain employs TRBV6-5 and TRBJ2-1; D ambiguous. Germline V gives CDR1 MNHEY, CDR2 SVGAGI. The CDR3 spans 15 residues. CDR3 residues: CASSDSPGVYNEQFF. The CDR3 region has the DNA TGTGCCAGCAGTGACTCCCCCGGCGTCTACAATGAGCAGTTCTTC.

This clonotype was seen ten or more times. The chain is built from TRBV29-1 and TRBJ2-1; TRBD2 matches 10 bases. Germline V lookup: CDR1 SQVTM, CDR2 ANQGSEA. The length of the CDR3 is 14 residues. Trimming at V came to 6 bases and at J to 4 bases, leaving 6 bases not matched to a gene. The CDR3 loop reads CSVAGTSVYNEQFF. In DNA form, the CDR3 reads TGCAGCGTCGCCGGGACTAGCGTTTACAATGAGCAGTTCTTC.

J is TRBJ1-1 and V is TRBV4-3; TRBD1 might be the D (6 bases). This CDR3 is built from 13 residues. Germline CDR1 and CDR2: LGHNA and YSLEER. The ends were cut back, 9 bases at V and 8 bases at J, with 19 bases in the middle. CDR3 sequence (DNA): TGCGCCAGTGGGGGCGGACTTTCGGGGGAAGCTTTCTTT. Translating it yields CASGGGLSGEAFF.

The J gene is TRBJ1-4, the V gene TRBV11-2, with 7 bases fitting TRBD1. Looked up from germline, CDR1 is SGHAT and CDR2 is FQNNGV. V was pared by 1 base and J by 4 bases, with 3 bases of the junction left unmatched. The CDR3 is made up of 15 amino acids. The CDR3 protein is CASSLAQGFNEKLFF. CDR3 DNA sequence: TGTGCCAGCAGCTTAGCACAGGGGTTTAATGAAAAACTGTTTTTT.

This clonotype has at least ten counts. V usage is TRBV20-1 and J usage is TRBJ2-1; perhaps TRBD1 as D (6 bases). Germline CDR1 is DFQATT and CDR2 is SNEGSKA (reference sequence). V shed 1 base and J shed 12 bases, with 22 bases lying between them. The CDR3 is 15 amino acids. CDR3 amino acids: CSARGRTATEVGQFF. In DNA form, the CDR3 reads TGCAGTGCTAGAGGGAGGACAGCCACCGAGGTCGGGCAGTTCTTC.

Ten or more counts support this clonotype. This chain links TRBV19 with TRBJ2-1, with 13 bases fitting TRBD2. The junction had 7 bases not matched to a gene; V was cut back by 5 bases and J by 6 bases. The CDR3 spans 16 residues. Germline CDR1 and CDR2: LNHDA and SQIVND (reference sequence). The CDR3 sequence: CASSSKTSGRTNEQFF. CDR3 nucleotide sequence: TGTGCCAGTAGTTCCAAGACTAGCGGGAGGACCAATGAGCAGTTCTTC.

This clonotype was found many times. The chain uses TRBV5-5 and TRBJ2-6, with D unresolved. From germline, CDR1 is SGHKS and CDR2 YYEKEE (reference sequence). Deletions cut 1 base from V and 0 bases from J, with 8 bases between. The CDR3 runs 16 residues. For the CDR3, the DNA is TGTGCCAGCAGCTTGAGAGGCGACTCTGGGGCCAACGTCCTGACTTTC. Translated: CASSLRGDSGANVLTF.

This clonotype was counted many times. The rearrangement joins TRBV28 to TRBJ1-1; D unclear. The CDR3 covers 13 residues. V was pared by 6 bases and J by 6 bases, with 14 bases between. CDR1 is MDHEN, CDR2 SYDVKM, per germline. The CDR3 loop is CASSPGRIAEAFF. The DNA of the CDR3 is TGTGCCAGCAGCCCAGGCCGGATCGCTGAAGCTTTCTTT.

This clonotype was found many times. This chain joins TRBV2 and TRBJ2-7, with D tentatively TRBD2 (6 bases). CDR1 SNHLY and CDR2 FYNNEI come from the germline V gene. The V and J ends lost 6 bases and 3 bases respectively, with 18 bases between them. The CDR3 spans 15 residues. The CDR3 nucleotides are TGTGCCAGCAGCATAAATCCGGGACTGCTCTACGAGCAGTACGTC. Protein product: CASSINPGLLYEQYV.

This clonotype came up many times. The genes are TRBV14 and TRBJ2-1; 8 bases line up with TRBD1. The trim removed 7 bases at V and 4 bases at J, leaving 9 bases unmatched. Per the germline V gene, CDR1 is SGHDN and CDR2 is FVKESK. The length of the CDR3 is 15 residues. For the CDR3, the DNA is TGTGCCAGCAACAAACAGGGGGTAAATTACAATGAGCAGTTCTTC. This encodes CASNKQGVNYNEQFF.

The chain has TRBV20-1 and TRBJ1-2; the match to TRBD1 covers 7 bases. The V segment lost 4 bases and the J segment 5 bases; nucleotides outside the gene matches: 7. The V gene's germline CDR1 is DFQATT and CDR2 SNEGSKA (reference sequence). There are 13 residues in the CDR3. The CDR3 DNA reads as TGCAGTGCTACAACTACAGGGGATTATGGCTACACCTTC. It translates to CSATTTGDYGYTF.

This clonotype was detected many times. The rearrangement uses TRBV20-1 and TRBJ2-3; 8 nucleotides line up with TRBD2. CDR1 is DFQATT and CDR2 is SNEGSKA in the germline V gene (reference sequence). After removal of 2 bases from V and 2 bases from J, the junction contained 9 bases not matched to a gene. The CDR3 sequence is 16 residues long. The CDR3 loop is CSARPGSGLVTDTQYF. For the CDR3, the DNA is TGCAGTGCTAGACCGGGTTCGGGACTAGTCACAGATACGCAGTATTTT.

This clonotype was counted at least ten times. This sequence joins TRBV6-1 and TRBJ2-2; D is perhaps TRBD1 (6 bases). Trimming stripped 6 bases from V and 1 base from J, with 9 bases between. Germline V lookup: CDR1 MNHNS, CDR2 SASEGT. CDR3 length equals 14 residues. This CDR3 reads CASRPDRNTGELFF. CDR3 in DNA: TGTGCCAGCAGACCGGACAGGAACACCGGGGAGCTGTTTTTT.

This clonotype was observed many times. CDR3 nucleotide sequence: TGCGCCAGCAGCGATGGGGGGCGGGACCACAATGAGCAGTTCTTC. It is translated as CASSDGGRDHNEQFF. This chain links TRBV4-3 with TRBJ2-1, with D tentatively TRBD1 or TRBD2 (6 bases each). CDR1 is LGHNA, CDR2 YSLEER, per germline. The CDR3 runs 15 residues. Trimming stripped 5 bases from V and 5 bases from J, with 16 bases between.

This clonotype was recorded many times. The chain links TRBV5-1 to TRBJ2-5, with D perhaps TRBD1 (6 bases). V lost 4 bases, J lost 4 bases, and 14 bases lay in between. Per germline, CDR1 SGHRS and CDR2 YFSETQ. The CDR3 has 14 residues. CDR3 residues: CASSIYRVSETQYF. In DNA form, the CDR3 reads TGCGCCAGCAGCATATACAGGGTCTCAGAGACCCAGTACTTC.

This clonotype was detected many times. The genes are TRBV29-1 and TRBJ1-1; D unclear. V was cut by 4 bases and J by 0 bases, with 6 bases left in between. The CDR3 is 12 amino acids. The germline gives CDR1 SQVTM, CDR2 ANQGSEA. CDR3 loop: CSVGQLNTEAFF. As DNA, the CDR3 is TGCAGCGTTGGGCAGTTGAACACTGAAGCTTTCTTT.

In its sample, this clonotype was seen many times. This chain links TRBV5-1 with TRBJ2-2; 9 nucleotides agree with TRBD2. The CDR3 loop spans 16 amino acids. The V gene end was trimmed by 0 bases and the J gene end by 2 bases; junction bases not matched to a gene: 2. The germline CDR1 and CDR2 sequences are SGHRS and YFSETQ. The CDR3 spells CASSLALAGNTGELFF. DNA of the CDR3: TGCGCCAGCAGCTTGGCTCTAGCGGGAAACACCGGGGAGCTGTTTTTT.

This clonotype appeared many times. The CDR3, as DNA: TGCGCCAGCAGCTCGGGACTGGAACGAAACTTCTTC. Translation: CASSSGLERNFF. The chain has TRBV5-1 and TRBJ2-1, with a possible D match to TRBD2 (6 bases). The CDR3 runs to 12 residues. Germline V gene data show CDR1 as SGHRS and CDR2 as YFSETQ. V dropped 3 bases and J dropped 16 bases, with 17 bases sitting between them.

The table lists this clonotype with many counts. The chain couples TRBV5-1 to TRBJ2-5; D unresolved. The CDR3 has 12 residues. The germline V gene has CDR1 SGHRS and CDR2 YFSETQ. The V gene lost 4 bases and the J gene lost 1 base, with 5 bases spanning the gap. CDR3 loop: CASSLLQETQYF. CDR3 DNA: TGCGCCAGCAGCCTCCTCCAAGAGACCCAGTACTTC.

This clonotype was recorded many times. This rearrangement joins TRBV29-1 to TRBJ2-1; D might be TRBD2 (5 bases). Per germline, CDR1 SQVTM and CDR2 ANQGSEA. Deletions cut 7 bases from V and 9 bases from J, with 7 bases between. The CDR3 spans 9 residues. The CDR3 bases are TGCAGCGCTGGAGGTGAGCAGTTCTTC. Its protein product is CSAGGEQFF.

This clonotype was seen repeatedly, ten times or more. The V gene is TRBV5-6, the J gene TRBJ2-1, with D maybe TRBD2 (5 bases). CDR1 and CDR2 (germline): SGHDT, YYEEEE. The CDR3 totals 15 residues. The germline V and J ends were trimmed by 1 base and 3 bases, with 11 bases remaining between them. As DNA, the CDR3 is TGTGCCAGCAGCTTGAGCGGCAGAGACTACAATGAGCAGTTCTTC. Translated: CASSLSGRDYNEQFF.

The V gene is TRBV6-1, the J gene TRBJ2-7, with 8 bases identical to TRBD1. V shed 2 bases and J 3 bases; nucleotides not matched to a gene: 6. The CDR3 is 15 amino acids. In germline, CDR1 is MNHNS, CDR2 SASEGT. The CDR3: CASSELAGGYYEQYV. The DNA for the CDR3 is TGTGCCAGCAGTGAACTAGCAGGGGGCTACTACGAGCAGTACGTC.